Many counts were recorded for the clone carrying this T cell receptor beta chain. This sample is part of a study of T cell repertoires in cytomegalovirus infection. The CDR3 loop spans 13 amino acids. The germline V gene encodes CDR1 SGHTA and CDR2 FQGNSA. Trimming cost V 3 bases and J 3 bases; bases outside gene matches: 2. TCRdb independently ran MiXCR on the reads; one entry per CDR3 protein. The data contain about 600,000 distinct CDR3 sequences, 20% to 30% of them singletons. The chain links TRBV7-2 to TRBJ2-7; 7 nucleotides line up with TRBD2. Source material: CD8+ T cells from PBMCs. This receptor was taken from a human donor in good health (CMV status not recorded). Some clones in this sample may be carry-over from other donors' samples. CDR3 in amino acids: CASSFPGGYEQYV. CDR3 bases: TGTGCCAGCAGCTTCCCGGGGGGCTACGAGCAGTACGTC.